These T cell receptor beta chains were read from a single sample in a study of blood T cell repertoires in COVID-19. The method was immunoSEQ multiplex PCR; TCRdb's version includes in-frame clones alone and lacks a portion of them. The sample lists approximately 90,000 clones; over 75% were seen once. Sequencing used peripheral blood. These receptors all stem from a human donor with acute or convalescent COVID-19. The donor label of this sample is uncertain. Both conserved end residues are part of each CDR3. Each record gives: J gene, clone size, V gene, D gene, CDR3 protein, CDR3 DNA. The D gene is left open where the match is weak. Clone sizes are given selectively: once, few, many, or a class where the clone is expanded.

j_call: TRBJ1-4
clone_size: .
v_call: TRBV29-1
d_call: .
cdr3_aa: CSVPTGLGEKLFF
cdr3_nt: TGCAGCGTGCCCACAGGATTAGGAGAAAAACTGTTTTTT

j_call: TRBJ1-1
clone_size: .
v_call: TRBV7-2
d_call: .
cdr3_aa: CASSPYQEAFF
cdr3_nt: TGTGCCAGCAGCCCATATCAGGAAGCTTTCTTT

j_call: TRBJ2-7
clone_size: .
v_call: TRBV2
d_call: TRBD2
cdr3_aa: CASRSTPGGSYEQYF
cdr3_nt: TGTGCCAGCAGAAGTACGCCGGGGGGGTCCTACGAGCAGTACTTC

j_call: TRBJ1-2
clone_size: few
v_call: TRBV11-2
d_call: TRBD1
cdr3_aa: CASSGRGQGARGYGYTF
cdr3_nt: TGTGCCAGCAGCGGGCGGGGACAGGGGGCAAGGGGGTATGGCTACACCTTC

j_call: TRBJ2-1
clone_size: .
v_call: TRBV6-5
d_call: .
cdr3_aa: CASSDGNSHNEQFF
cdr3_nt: TGTGCCAGTTCCGACGGGAATAGCCACAATGAGCAGTTCTTC

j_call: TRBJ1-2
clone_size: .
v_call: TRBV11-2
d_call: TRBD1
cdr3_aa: CASNTQGRGVGYTF
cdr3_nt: TGTGCCAGCAACACACAGGGGCGGGGAGTTGGCTACACCTTC

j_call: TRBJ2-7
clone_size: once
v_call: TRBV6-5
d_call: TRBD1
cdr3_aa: CASSFNRGPYEQYF
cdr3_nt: TGTGCCAGCAGTTTTAACAGGGGGCCCTACGAGCAGTACTTC

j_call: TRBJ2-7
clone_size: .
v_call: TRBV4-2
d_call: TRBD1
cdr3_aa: CASSQRQGGYEQYF
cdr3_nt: TGTGCCAGCAGCCAAAGACAGGGCGGCTACGAGCAGTACTTC

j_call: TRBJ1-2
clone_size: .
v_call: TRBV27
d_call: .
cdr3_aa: CASSSTGHWYGYTF
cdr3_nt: TGTGCCAGCAGTTCGACAGGCCACTGGTATGGCTACACCTTC

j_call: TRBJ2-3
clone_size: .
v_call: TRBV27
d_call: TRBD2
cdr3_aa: CASSLPSGDTQYF
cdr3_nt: TGTGCCAGCAGTTTACCTAGCGGAGATACGCAGTATTTT

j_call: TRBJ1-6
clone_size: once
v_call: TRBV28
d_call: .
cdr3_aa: CASSSPSSYNSPLHF
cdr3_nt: TGTGCCAGCAGTTCCCCGAGCTCCTATAATTCACCCCTCCACTTT

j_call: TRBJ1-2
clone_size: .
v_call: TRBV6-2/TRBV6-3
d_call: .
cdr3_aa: CASSLTVSPYGYTF
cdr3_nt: TGTGCCAGCAGTTTGACAGTGAGCCCCTATGGCTACACCTTC

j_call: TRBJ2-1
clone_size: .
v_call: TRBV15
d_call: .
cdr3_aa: CATSRGGLGGRYNEQFF
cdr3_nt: TGTGCCACCAGCAGAGGGGGCCTGGGGGGACGCTACAATGAGCAGTTCTTC

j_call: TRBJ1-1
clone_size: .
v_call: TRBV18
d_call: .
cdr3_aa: CASSPERTSEAFF
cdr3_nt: TGTGCCAGCTCACCGGAAAGGACAAGTGAAGCTTTCTTT

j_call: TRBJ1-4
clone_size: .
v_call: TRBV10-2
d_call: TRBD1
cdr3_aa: CASSVTGANEKLFF
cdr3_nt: TGCGCCAGCAGTGTGACAGGGGCTAATGAAAAACTGTTTTTT

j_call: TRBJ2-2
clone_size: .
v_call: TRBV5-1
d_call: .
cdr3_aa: CASSLVSTGELFF
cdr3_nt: TGCGCCAGCAGCTTGGTTAGCACCGGGGAGCTGTTTTTT

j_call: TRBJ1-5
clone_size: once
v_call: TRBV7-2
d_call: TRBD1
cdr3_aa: CASSTSGGGNQPQHF
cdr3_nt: TGTGCCAGCAGTACATCAGGGGGCGGCAATCAGCCCCAGCATTTT

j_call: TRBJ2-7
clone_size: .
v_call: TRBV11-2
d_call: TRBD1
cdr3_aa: CASSLGIYRGQYF
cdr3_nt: TGTGCCAGCAGCTTAGGGATATACAGGGGGCAGTACTTC

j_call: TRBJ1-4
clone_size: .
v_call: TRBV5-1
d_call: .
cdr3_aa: CASSFTGREEKLFF
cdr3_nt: TGCGCCAGCAGCTTCACAGGGAGGGAGGAAAAACTGTTTTTT

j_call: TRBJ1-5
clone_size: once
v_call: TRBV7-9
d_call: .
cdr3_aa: CASGRGTSNQPQHF
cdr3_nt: TGTGCCAGCGGCCGGGGGACCAGCAATCAGCCCCAGCATTTT

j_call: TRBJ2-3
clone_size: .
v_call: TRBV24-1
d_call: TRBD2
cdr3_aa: CATSVGGGADTQYF
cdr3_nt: TGTGCCACCAGTGTGGGCGGGGGGGCGGATACGCAGTATTTT

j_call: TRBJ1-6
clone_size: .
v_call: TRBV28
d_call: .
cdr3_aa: CASSRVGQGTYNSPLHF
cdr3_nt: TGTGCCAGCAGTCGCGTCGGGCAGGGCACCTATAATTCACCCCTCCACTTT

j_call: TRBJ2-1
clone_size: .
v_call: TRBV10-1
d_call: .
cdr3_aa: CASSDILSSYNEQFF
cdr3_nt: TGCGCCAGCAGTGATATCCTTAGCTCCTACAATGAGCAGTTCTTC

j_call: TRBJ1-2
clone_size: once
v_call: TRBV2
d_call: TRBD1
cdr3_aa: CASSDTDREEGYTF
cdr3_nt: TGTGCCAGCAGTGATACGGACAGGGAAGAAGGCTACACCTTC

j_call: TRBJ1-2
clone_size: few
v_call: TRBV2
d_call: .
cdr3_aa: CASGSSRGVGGYTF
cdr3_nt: TGTGCCAGCGGGTCGTCCAGGGGTGTCGGTGGCTACACCTTC

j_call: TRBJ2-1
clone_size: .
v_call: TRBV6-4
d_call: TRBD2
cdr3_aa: CASSETSGGADEQFF
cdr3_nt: TGTGCCAGCAGTGAGACTAGCGGGGGGGCTGATGAGCAGTTCTTC

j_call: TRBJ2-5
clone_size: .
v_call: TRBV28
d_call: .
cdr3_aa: CASGEQGIQETQYF
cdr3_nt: TGTGCCAGCGGAGAACAGGGAATCCAAGAGACCCAGTACTTC

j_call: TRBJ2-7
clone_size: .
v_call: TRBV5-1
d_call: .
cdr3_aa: CASSQSTGTFYEQYF
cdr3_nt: TGCGCCAGCAGCCAGTCTACAGGGACGTTCTACGAGCAGTACTTC

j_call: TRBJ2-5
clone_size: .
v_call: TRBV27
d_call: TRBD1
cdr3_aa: CASSPGQTWETQYF
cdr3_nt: TGTGCCAGCAGCCCGGGACAGACCTGGGAGACCCAGTACTTC